The present T cell receptor beta chain was sequenced within a study of CD8+CD57+ T cells in acquired aplastic anemia. About the research overall: 3.2 ug was the average amount of DNA from sorted CD4+ and CD8+ cells. Where healthy donors were concerned, CD4+ cells averaged approximately 9.8 million reads.

Template material for TCR beta VDJ and CDR3 profiling consisted of genomic DNA. MiXCR, applied by TCRdb to the reads, yields one record per CDR3 protein. The table records some 140,000 distinct CDR3 sequences, around 41% of them present only once. Study outcomes and limitations: The study identified more than 25 CD8+ CDR3 sequences shared by patients and controls.

This clonotype was counted many times. Its specificity is not known. Trimming stripped 2 bases from V and 1 base from J, with 6 bases between. The V gene's germline CDR1 is DFQATT and CDR2 SNEGSKA (reference sequence). The CDR3 extends over 13 amino acids. The TCR sequence derives from a human donor in good health, serving as a control. What was sequenced was sorted CD4+, CD8+, or CD8+CD57+ T cells (not recorded which) from PBMCs. The chain combines TRBV20-1 with TRBJ1-5, with D possibly matching TRBD1 (5 bases). The CDR3 bases are TGCAGTGCTAGACAGGGAAGCAATCAGCCCCAGCATTTT. Translation gives CSARQGSNQPQHF.